Presented here are 16 T cell receptor beta chains from one specimen sequenced in a study of technical replicates of blood from a handful of donors. Using immunoSEQ multiplex PCR, the repertoire was profiled, and TCRdb retains in-frame clones only, with some absent. The table has about 61,000 clones, about 96% seen once; the top ten hold 0.15% to 0.25%. Sequenced sample: T cells isolated from PBMCs. These receptors were collected from a human donor in good health.

This clone has a single count. The chain links TRBV19 to TRBJ1-6, with D perhaps TRBD1 (5 bases). The CDR3 length is 14 residues. Trimming shortened V by 5 bases and J by 7 bases, and 12 bases separated the two germline ends. Germline V gene lookup returns CDR1 LNHDA and CDR2 SQIVND (reference sequence). CDR3 sequence: CASSLDIKNSPLHF. The CDR3 region has the DNA TGTGCCAGTAGTTTGGACATAAAAAATTCACCCCTCCACTTT.

This clone came up once. The CDR3 loop is CASSPRLADTYEQYF. In nucleotides, the CDR3 is TGTGCCAGCTCACCACGGCTAGCGGATACCTACGAGCAGTACTTC. This chain connects TRBV18 to TRBJ2-7, with 7 bases aligning to TRBD2. This CDR3 contains 15 residues. Germline V gene lookup returns CDR1 KGHSH and CDR2 LQKENI. The V and J ends lost 1 base and 2 bases, in that order; junction bases with no gene match: 5.

V and J are TRBV7-8 and TRBJ1-1; maybe TRBD1 (5 bases). The V end was cut by 2 bases, the J end by 6 bases, with 16 bases between. The CDR3 is 15 residues long. Germline loops: CDR1 SGHVS, CDR2 FQNEAQ. The DNA for the CDR3 is TGTGCCAGCAGCTTATACGTGGGGCTCACCCCTGAAGCTTTCTTT. Protein product: CASSLYVGLTPEAFF.

This rearrangement joins TRBV18 to TRBJ1-5, with D possibly being TRBD1 (5 bases). This CDR3 spans 14 amino acids. V was cut by 2 bases and J by 6 bases, with 11 bases left in between. Germline V lookup: CDR1 KGHSH, CDR2 LQKENI. The CDR3 protein is CASSPGQGAQPQHF. In nucleotides, the CDR3 is TGTGCCAGCTCACCAGGTCAGGGCGCTCAGCCCCAGCATTTT.

The chain recombines TRBV19 with TRBJ1-1, with 8 bases identical to TRBD1. From germline, CDR1 is LNHDA and CDR2 SQIVND (reference sequence). V lost 6 bases and J lost 4; bases outside the gene matches: 7. The CDR3 covers 14 residues. The CDR3 protein is CASRQARGPTEAFF. The CDR3 region has the DNA TGTGCCAGTAGACAAGCCAGGGGGCCCACTGAAGCTTTCTTT.

The chain has TRBV7-2 and TRBJ2-1; 7 nucleotides agree with TRBD1. The ends lost 7 bases at V and 6 bases at J; junction bases unmatched: 12. Germline V gene sequence: CDR1 SGHTA, CDR2 FQGNSA. The CDR3 length is 15 residues. Here the CDR3 reads CASTRQGTIFNEQFF. CDR3 nucleotides: TGTGCCAGCACTCGACAGGGCACGATTTTCAATGAGCAGTTCTTC.

The chain employs TRBV28 and TRBJ2-7; possible D gene TRBD1, 6 bases. Trimming cost V 4 bases and J 2 bases, with 12 bases left between them. Germline V lookup: CDR1 MDHEN, CDR2 SYDVKM. This CDR3 comprises 14 residues. CDR3 coding DNA: TGTGCCAGCAGTTCCCGACAGGACCCCTACGAGCAGTACTTC. Translated, it gives CASSSRQDPYEQYF.

V and J are TRBV7-3 and TRBJ1-1, with D tentatively TRBD1 (5 bases). This CDR3 has 14 amino acids. The germline CDR1 and CDR2 sequences are SGHTA and FQGTGA. V was trimmed by 8 bases and J by 4 bases, leaving 17 bases between them. CDR3 sequence (DNA): TGTGCCAGCTTGCCTGCCGTGGGGGGCACTGAAGCTTTCTTT. Encoded protein: CASLPAVGGTEAFF.

This clone is a singleton in its sample. The chain is built from TRBV6-5 and TRBJ2-1, with D possibly matching TRBD2 (6 bases). The CDR3 covers 12 residues. Trimming removed 6 bases at V and 4 bases at J, with 7 bases between. Germline V lookup: CDR1 MNHEY, CDR2 SVGAGI. CDR3: CASRGGYNEQFF. The CDR3 nucleotides read TGTGCCAGCAGGGGAGGTTACAATGAGCAGTTCTTC.

The chain recombines TRBV5-1 with TRBJ2-1; D remains ambiguous. Trimming removed 4 bases from V and 0 bases from J, with 11 bases in between. Germline-derived CDR1 and CDR2 are SGHRS and YFSETQ. The CDR3 has 15 amino acids. The CDR3 sequence: CASSLDGSSYNEQFF. CDR3 sequence (DNA): TGCGCCAGCAGCCTAGACGGAAGCTCCTACAATGAGCAGTTCTTC.

This chain uses TRBV6-5 with TRBJ2-5; 9 bases are a match to TRBD2. V lost 4 bases, J lost 5 bases, and 11 bases stayed unmatched. The CDR3 length is 16 residues. Germline V gene data show CDR1 as MNHEY and CDR2 as SVGAGI. Here the CDR3 DNA reads TGTGCCAGCAGTTTCCTTACGGGACTAGCTGGGGAGACCCAGTACTTC. This encodes CASSFLTGLAGETQYF.

This clone was seen a single time. This sequence joins TRBV28 and TRBJ2-7; 10 nucleotides match TRBD1. The CDR3 runs 15 residues. Looked up from germline, CDR1 is MDHEN and CDR2 is SYDVKM. The junction had 11 bases not matched to a gene; V was cut back by 6 bases and J by 6 bases. CDR3 DNA sequence: TGTGCCAGCAGGAAGAGACAGGGGGCGGTGGGCGAGCAGTACTTC. Amino acids: CASRKRQGAVGEQYF.

The gene calls are TRBV27 and TRBJ2-3, with no clear D. Germline CDR1 is MNHEY and CDR2 is SMNVEV (reference sequence). With 7 bases removed from V and 2 bases from J, the gap between germline ends came to 13 bases. This CDR3 spans 14 amino acids. CDR3 region: CASKYSRLTDTQYF. CDR3 DNA: TGTGCCAGCAAATATTCGAGGCTCACAGATACGCAGTATTTT.

This rearrangement joins TRBV2 to TRBJ1-1; D is ambiguous. CDR1 is SNHLY and CDR2 is FYNNEI in the germline V gene. V was shortened by 6 bases and J by 4 bases, with 15 bases between the two germline ends. The CDR3 consists of 14 residues. The CDR3 is CASRREIDGTEAFF. Written as DNA, the CDR3 is TGTGCCAGCAGGAGGGAGATCGATGGCACTGAAGCTTTCTTT.

The rearrangement joins TRBV12-5 to TRBJ1-2; possible D gene TRBD1, 5 bases. Between the trimmed V and J ends, which lost 4 bases and 3 bases, there was a span of 9 bases. The CDR3 spans 13 residues. Germline loops: CDR1 LGHNT, CDR2 FRNRAP. DNA of the CDR3: TGTGCTAGTGGTTCTAGGGGATACTATGGCTACACCTTC. Amino acids: CASGSRGYYGYTF.

The chain combines TRBV5-4 with TRBJ1-1; 8 nucleotides match TRBD1. Trimming cost V 3 bases and J 6 bases; bases outside gene matches: 4. This CDR3 contains 13 residues. Germline V CDR1 and CDR2: SGHNT, YYREEE (reference sequence). The CDR3 nucleotides are TGTGCCAGCAGCTCTAGGACAGGGTCTGAAGCTTTCTTT. As protein: CASSSRTGSEAFF. Based on the CDR3 plus reference TRBV5-4 and TRBJ1-1, the full variable domain is ETGVTQSPTHLIKTRGQQVTLRCSSQSGHNTVSWYQQALGQGPQFIFQYYREEENGRGNFPPRFSGLQFPNYSSELNVNALELDDSALYLCASSSRTGSEAFFGQGTRLTVV.